These 11 T cell receptor beta chains were all obtained from the same sample, sequenced in a study of molecular identifiers for immune sequencing clone quantification (dated by TCRdb to 2016 to 2018). Library construction relied on PCR. Sequencing relied on an Illumina HiSeq 4000. The public sequencing data were trimmed at Q25 with fastp and processed into clonotypes with MiXCR by TCRdb, which kept only in-frame beta chains. Each entry is one CDR3 protein sequence, shown with its most common DNA and genes. For this sample there are just under 650,000 distinct CDR3 sequences; just under 20% appear just once. The top ten hold 0.85% of the sample. The specimen sequenced was naive CD8+ T cells from blood, with Jurkat cell RNA spiked in. In the paper's terms, the cell subset or site label means: FACS-sorted CD8+CD4-CCR7+CD45RA+ naive T cells. These receptors all stem from a human donor in good health. Some libraries in this study had Jurkat cell RNA spiked in.

This clonotype was observed many times. The chain uses TRBV6-2 or TRBV6-3 and TRBJ2-1; no firm D call. Trimming cost V 6 bases and J 9 bases, with 15 bases left between them. The germline V gene has CDR1 MNHEY and CDR2 SVGEGT. The CDR3 runs to 13 residues. The CDR3 bases are TGTGCCAGCAGCTCGCAAGACGCGTTTGAGCAGTTCTTC. Translating gives CASSSQDAFEQFF.

This clonotype was recorded a few times. The rearrangement joins TRBV7-6 to TRBJ2-1, with TRBD1 as a possible D gene (5 bases). The CDR3 spans 15 residues. CDR1 and CDR2 from the germline V gene are SGHVS and FNYEAQ. Deletions cut 6 bases from V and 0 bases from J, with 12 bases between. CDR3 DNA sequence: TGTGCCAGCAGACTCGACAGAAACTCCTACAATGAGCAGTTCTTC. It is translated as CASRLDRNSYNEQFF.

This clonotype has at least ten counts. The chain links TRBV5-1 to TRBJ2-7; 7 bases line up with TRBD2. The CDR3 runs to 16 residues. Germline lookup yields CDR1 SGHRS and CDR2 YFSETQ. With 1 base clipped from V and 1 base from J, the junction kept 8 bases outside the gene matches. The CDR3 nucleotides read TGCGCCAGCAGCTTGAATCTAGCGGAGGTGTCCTACGAGCAGTACTTC. This translates into CASSLNLAEVSYEQYF.

In the case of this clonotype: A much larger clone lies one base from this, so it may be a read error. V gene TRBV10-2 combines with J gene TRBJ1-1; the D gene is possibly TRBD1 (6 bases). The germline V and J ends were trimmed by 4 bases and 2 bases, with 11 bases remaining between them. From germline, CDR1 is WSHSY and CDR2 SAAADI. The CDR3 totals 14 residues. The CDR3 protein is CASSVLGTNTEAFF. In nucleotides, the CDR3 is TGCGCCAGCAGTGTGTTAGGGACAAACACTGAAGCTTTCTTT.

This clonotype was seen a handful of times. V usage is TRBV28 and J usage is TRBJ1-5; no definite D call. CDR3 length: 14 residues. Germline CDR1 and CDR2: MDHEN and SYDVKM. The germline V and J ends were trimmed by 6 bases and 5 bases, with 14 bases remaining between them. The CDR3 DNA follows: TGTGCCAGCAGCGACCGACGACTTTATCAGCCCCAGCATTTT. Its protein is CASSDRRLYQPQHF.

This clonotype was observed at least ten times. The chain joins TRBV4-1 to TRBJ2-7; D may be TRBD1 (5 bases). V lost 1 base to trimming and J lost 2 bases, with 12 bases between them. Germline-derived CDR1 and CDR2 are MGHRA and YSYEKL. The CDR3 runs 15 residues. The CDR3 region is CASSQGPRQTYEQYF. Here the CDR3 DNA reads TGCGCCAGCAGCCAAGGGCCCCGACAGACCTACGAGCAGTACTTC.

The J gene is TRBJ2-7, the V gene TRBV6-2 or TRBV6-3, with 9 bases matching TRBD2. There are 15 residues in the CDR3. CDR1 is MNHEY, CDR2 SVGEGT, per germline. Losses at the gene ends were 5 bases for V and 0 bases for J; bases not matched to a gene: 5. CDR3 protein: CASSGLAGLSYEQYF. Written as DNA, the CDR3 is TGTGCCAGCAGTGGCCTAGCGGGACTCTCCTACGAGCAGTACTTC.

Comment on this clonotype: Compared with germline, one end of the junction differs, possibly owing to a read error. The V call is TRBV7-9, the J call TRBJ1-2; no clear D. CDR3 size: 12 residues. The germline V gene encodes CDR1 SEHNR and CDR2 FQNEAQ (reference sequence). CDR3 amino acids: CANSLGSYGYTF. In nucleotides, the CDR3 is TGTGCCAACAGCCTGGGATCCTATGGCTACACCTTC.

The rearrangement uses TRBV7-9 and TRBJ2-1, with a possible D match to TRBD2 (6 bases). The CDR3 extends over 16 amino acids. In germline, CDR1 is SEHNR, CDR2 FQNEAQ (reference sequence). Trimming pared 0 bases from V and 2 bases from J, leaving 11 bases between. For the CDR3, the DNA is TGTGCCAGCAGCTTAGCGTGGGGCGGGGCCTACAATGAGCAGTTCTTC. Its translation is CASSLAWGGAYNEQFF.

About this clonotype: Just one base apart from a much larger clone, this may be a read error. V usage is TRBV7-2 and J usage is TRBJ2-3, with D possibly matching TRBD2 (6 bases). Between the trimmed V and J ends, which lost 5 bases and 6 bases, there was a span of 21 bases. In germline, CDR1 is SGHTA, CDR2 FQGNSA. The CDR3 consists of 16 residues. CDR3 coding DNA: TGTGCCAGCAGCCCATCAATGGGACGGGGGATCGATACGCAGTATTTT. Translating it yields CASSPSMGRGIDTQYF.

The sample holds many counts of this clonotype. The rearrangement uses TRBV6-5 and TRBJ1-2; D gene unclear. The CDR3 totals 13 residues. The germline V and J ends were trimmed by 4 bases and 8 bases, with 14 bases remaining between them. From germline, CDR1 is MNHEY and CDR2 SVGAGI. The CDR3 nucleotides read TGTGCCAGCAGTTTCACGCAGGCCCAGGGCTACACCTTC. This encodes CASSFTQAQGYTF.